This TCR beta chain stems from a study of T cell repertoires in cytomegalovirus infection. Study details: Matching HLA type and CMV infection were both indicated by public TCR beta signatures. General study points: The ex vivo response was dominated by HLA-C-restricted CMV-specific TCR beta clonotypes.

TCRdb passed the reads through MiXCR, listing each CDR3 protein once. This sample has approximately 500,000 distinct CDR3 sequences, with about 15% found just once. This clonotype was seen repeatedly, ten times or more. Its antigen is unknown. The source of this sequence is a human donor in good health (CMV status not recorded). Some clones in this sample may be carry-over from other donors' samples. The sequencing sample was made of CD8+ T cells from PBMCs.

The CDR3 DNA reads as TGTGCCAGCAGCCCCGGGACAGGAACCCGCACAGATACGCAGTATTTT. Amino acids: CASSPGTGTRTDTQYF. V and J are TRBV12-3 or TRBV12-4 and TRBJ2-3; TRBD1 agrees at 8 bases. With V trimmed by 6 bases and J by 1 base, 9 bases remained unmatched. The CDR3 contains 16 residues.